This TCR beta chain derives from a study of CXCR3-negative and CXCR3-positive naive CD8 T cells. As regards this clonotype: Antigen specificity is unknown.

The germline V gene has CDR1 SEHNR and CDR2 FQNEAQ (reference sequence). There are 13 residues in the CDR3. TRB cDNA was prepared as libraries by UMI-labeled 5' RACE. TCRdb reprocessed the 5' RACE reads and stores each CDR3 protein as one record, lacking DNA. The sample data list about 60,000 distinct CDR3 sequences. Overall study results and limits: For CXCR3-positive naive cells, TRB CDR3s were more hydrophobic than those of CXCR3-negative naive cells. Diversity in memory CD8+ cells fell much lower than the comparably high levels seen in both naive subsets.

This sequence was found in a human donor in good health. Some clones in this sample may be carry-over from other donors' samples. The chain couples TRBV7-9 to TRBJ2-7; TCRdb indicates TRBD1, and absent DNA this call remains unverified. The sequenced sample was naive CXCR3+ CD8+ T cells from blood. Subset noted: CD45RO-CCR7+CD27+CD95- naive CD8+ T cells expressing CXCR3 (TNR3+). CDR3 residues: CASGTLTFYGQYF.